This T cell receptor beta chain was identified in a study of regulatory T cells in long-lasting Graves disease (dated by TCRdb to the early 2020s). At the level of the whole study: Newly diagnosed Graves' disease patients had taken antithyroid drugs for less than 3 months. The study took place in China and was registered as a clinical trial. A total of 35 or so samples were covered by TCR sequencing, comprising roughly 13 persistent and around 20 newly diagnosed Graves' disease patients. This study used TCR sequencing and RNA sequencing of peripheral blood to compare persistent Graves' disease patients against newly diagnosed Graves' disease patients.

Study-wide findings and limitations: More public clonotypes were shared among persistent patients (2,741) than among newly diagnosed patients (over 900). Only the TCR beta chain was sequenced and analyzed. TRBV28, TRBJ1-2 and TRBJ2-5 were preferentially used in persistent disease, while TRBV20-1 and TRBJ2-1 were favored in newly diagnosed disease. Compared with newly diagnosed patients, patients with persistent Graves' disease had lower TCR Shannon entropy and fewer highly expanded clones, which suggests clonal expansion. The authors noted that the small sample size was a limitation that may lower accuracy. Only peripheral blood was studied, because thyroid tissue, the primary lesion, was inaccessible.

This clonotype was seen many times. Its antigen remains undetermined. No base quality values were provided; no much bigger clone lies one nucleotide off. Sample time point, as interpreted from the label and publication: newly diagnosed GD, antithyroid drugs for less than 3 months. RNA was extracted from PBMCs in TRIzol for both TCR sequencing and RNA sequencing. The diagnosis of Graves' disease was made according to American Thyroid Association guidelines. Recruitment of patients was carried out at an endocrinology department in Xi'an, China. From each patient, around 8.3 milliliters of peripheral blood was collected into an EDTA anticoagulant tube. Ficoll Paque Plus density gradient separation was used to isolate PBMCs, and no further T cell sorting was performed. RNA quality was checked with an Agilent 2100 Bioanalyzer and agarose gel, and concentration with a NanoDrop 2000. Library creation used multiplex PCR. TCRdb records Illumina HiSeq 4000 as the sequencer. iRepertoire HTBI primers and Arm-PCR amplification of CDR3 regions were used to construct TCR beta libraries. Gel purification was performed on PCR products prior to sequencing. The original pipeline was this. A total of around 59 TRBV and under 15 TRBJ segments were identified across samples and were used for gene usage analysis of CDR3 amino acid clonotypes. COPE and FqMerger were used to merge filtered high-quality paired reads into contigs. BLAST was used to align contigs to IMGT TRBV, TRBD and TRBJ reference genes, with CDR3 defined following IMGT. Any clonotype with a frequency above 0.1% was classified as a highly expanded clone. Shannon entropy was used to measure repertoire diversity, and the Gini coefficient was used to measure V-J evenness. Public clonotypes were defined as clonotypes shared by more than one individual. TCRdb trimmed the raw reads at Q25, called clones with MiXCR and kept productive beta chains. Every CDR3 protein is listed once, alongside the most common genes and DNA of its rows. These V and J calls are TCRdb output, not the study's own analysis. The sample table shows roughly 420,000 distinct CDR3 sequences, and 14% are seen once. Approximately 17% of the sample rests with the top ten.

Including cysteine and phenylalanine, the CDR3 has 16 amino acids. The kept DNA is CDR3 alone, 48 bases in frame from the first base. CDR1 and CDR2 are drawn from the germline V gene: WSHSY, SAAADI. At the junction V is shortened by 7 bases and J by 0 bases; bases outside the gene matches: 9. This sample was shared with a second study, whose subject was T cells in Graves' hyperthyroidism and ophthalmopathy. That second report states: Graves' hyperthyroidism was defined as stable when no progression to ophthalmopathy occurred over 18 months of follow-up. Hyperthyroidism patients were aged 18 to 65 years and newly diagnosed, with disease duration of less than 2 months. The study excluded patients with uncontrolled infections, other autoimmune diseases, pregnancy or lactation. Diagnoses relied on clinical symptoms, serum thyroxine and TRAb, thyroid ultrasound and orbital computed tomography. The TCR CDR3 was subjected to a first round of RT-PCR using the HTBI primer set and the Qiagen OneStep RT-PCR kit. Most expanded thyroid clonotypes (frequency above 0.001) were also detected in blood, a finding suggesting that blood repertoires may reflect thyroid immune responses. In cross-validation, a model built on a 13 V-J signature told ophthalmopathy apart from stable hyperthyroidism with 87.88% sensitivity and approximately 81% specificity, and in testing the same model reached 80%/75%. In validation, progression to ophthalmopathy was predicted by the model with more than 65% sensitivity and 72% to 85% specificity, a median of 6.5 months before onset. TCR V-J signatures able to tell the groups apart were searched for in a discovery cohort of approximately 95 patients, of whom roughly 42 had Graves' ophthalmopathy and around 57 had stable Graves' hyperthyroidism. Prospective prediction of ophthalmopathy was tested in an independent validation cohort of 18 to 20 hyperthyroidism patients and 17 patients who later progressed to ophthalmopathy. For training and testing, the 100 or so patients in the discovery cohort were randomly divided in a 7:3 ratio. In addition, the study compared T-cell repertoires in thyroid tissue and in blood from roughly six Graves' hyperthyroidism patients. Following sampling, methimazole starting at 30 mg daily was given to hyperthyroidism patients, and high-dose intravenous methylprednisolone was given to ophthalmopathy patients. Libraries were constructed in a second round of multiplex PCR, after which size selection and purification were performed. Paired-end sequencing of the libraries was performed with 100 bp reads on an Illumina HiSeq2000. SOAPnuke was used to process the raw data, with reads discarded if the reads contained adapters or uncalled bases, had a mean Phred below 15, or lacked an exact constant-primer or identifier match. High-quality paired reads were merged using COPE v1.2.5, and each unique nucleotide sequence was defined as a clonotype. Clonotypes were aligned to IMGT TRBV, TRBD and TRBJ reference segments using MiTCR v1.1. The analysis was restricted to V-J combinations with a frequency above 0.0001, which together covered approximately 99% of the repertoires. The TCS score was defined as the ratio of F50 (clonal expansion) to E x V (chaos), calculated using BLOSUM62-based TCRdist between CDR3 peptides within each V-J. Welch's t-statistics and random forest reduced several hundred V-J features to 10 to 15, which were used in a naive Bayes classifier (R e1071). No statistical method was used to set the sample size in advance, and investigators knew the group allocation. The paper reports TCR Vbeta CDR3 sequencing of roughly 140 peripheral blood samples: 40 to 45 ophthalmopathy, roughly 74 hyperthyroidism and some 17 progressor patients.

Specimen: peripheral blood mononuclear cells (PBMCs), collected at new diagnosis, from a patient treated with antithyroid drugs. This TCR came from a woman between 45 and 65 years old with Graves disease. Donor details come from another sample of the same person, matched by shared clones. The chain is assembled from TRBV10-2 and TRBJ2-1, and TRBD2 matches 7 of the central bases. The DNA is as follows: TGCGCCAGCAAGAATCTAGCGGAGGGCTCCTACAATGAGCAGTTCTTC. Its translation reads: CASKNLAEGSYNEQFF.